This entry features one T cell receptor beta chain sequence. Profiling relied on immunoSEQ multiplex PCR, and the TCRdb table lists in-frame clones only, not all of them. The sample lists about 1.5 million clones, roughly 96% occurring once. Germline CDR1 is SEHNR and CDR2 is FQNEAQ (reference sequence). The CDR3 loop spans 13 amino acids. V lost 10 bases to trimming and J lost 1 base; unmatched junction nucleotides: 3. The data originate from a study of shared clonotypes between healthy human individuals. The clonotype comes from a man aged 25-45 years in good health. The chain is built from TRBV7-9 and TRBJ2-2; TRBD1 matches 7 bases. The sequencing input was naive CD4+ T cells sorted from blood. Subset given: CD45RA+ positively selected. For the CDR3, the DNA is TGTGCCACGCAGGGGGTGAACACCGGGGAGCTGTTTTTT. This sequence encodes CATQGVNTGELFF.